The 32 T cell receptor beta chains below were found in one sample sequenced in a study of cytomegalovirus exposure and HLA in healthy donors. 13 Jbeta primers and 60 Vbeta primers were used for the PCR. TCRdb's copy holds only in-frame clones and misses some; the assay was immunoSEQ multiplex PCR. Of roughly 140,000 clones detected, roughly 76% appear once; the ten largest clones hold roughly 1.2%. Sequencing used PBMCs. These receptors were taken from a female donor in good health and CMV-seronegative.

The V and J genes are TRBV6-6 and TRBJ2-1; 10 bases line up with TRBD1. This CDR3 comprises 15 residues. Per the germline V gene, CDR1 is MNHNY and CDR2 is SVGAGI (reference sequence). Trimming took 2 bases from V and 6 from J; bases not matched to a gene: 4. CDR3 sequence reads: CASSYGTGVSNEQFF. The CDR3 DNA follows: TGTGCCAGCAGTTACGGGACAGGGGTTTCCAATGAGCAGTTCTTC.

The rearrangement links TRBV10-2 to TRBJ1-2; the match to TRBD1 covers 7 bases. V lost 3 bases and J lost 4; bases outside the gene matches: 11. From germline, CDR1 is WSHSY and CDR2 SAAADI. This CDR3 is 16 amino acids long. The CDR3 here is CASSDLTGAGRYGYTF. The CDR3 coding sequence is TGCGCCAGCAGTGACCTAACAGGGGCCGGACGCTATGGCTACACCTTC.

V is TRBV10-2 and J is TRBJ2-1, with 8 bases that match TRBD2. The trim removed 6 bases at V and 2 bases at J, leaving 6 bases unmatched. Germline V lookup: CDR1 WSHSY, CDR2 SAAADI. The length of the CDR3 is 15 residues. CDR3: CASSQLAVTYNEQFF. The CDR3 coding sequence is TGCGCCAGCAGCCAACTAGCGGTAACCTACAATGAGCAGTTCTTC.

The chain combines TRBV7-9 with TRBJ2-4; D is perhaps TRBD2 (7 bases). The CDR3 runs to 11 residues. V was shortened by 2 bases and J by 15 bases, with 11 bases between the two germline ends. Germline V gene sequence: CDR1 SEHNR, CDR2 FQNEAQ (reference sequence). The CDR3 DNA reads TGTGCCAGCAGCTTACTAGGGGGGGTGTACTTC. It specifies CASSLLGGVYF.

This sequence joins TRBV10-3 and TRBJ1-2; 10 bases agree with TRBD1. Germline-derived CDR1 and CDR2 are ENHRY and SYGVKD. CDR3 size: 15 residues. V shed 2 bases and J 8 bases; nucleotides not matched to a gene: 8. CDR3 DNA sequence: TGTGCCATCAGTGAGAGCACGACAGGGGGCGACGGCTACACCTTC. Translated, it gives CAISESTTGGDGYTF.

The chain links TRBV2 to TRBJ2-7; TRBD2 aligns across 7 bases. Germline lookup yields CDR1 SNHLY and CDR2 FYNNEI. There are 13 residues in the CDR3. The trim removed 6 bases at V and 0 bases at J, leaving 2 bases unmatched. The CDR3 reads CASRGTTSYEQYF. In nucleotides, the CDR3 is TGTGCCAGCAGGGGGACTACCTCCTACGAGCAGTACTTC. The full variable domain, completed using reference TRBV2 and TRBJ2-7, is EPEVTQTPSHQVTQMGQEVILRCVPISNHLYFYWYRQILGQKVEFLVSFYNNEISEKSEIFDDQFSVERPDGSNFTLKIRSTKLEDSAMYFCASRGTTSYEQYFGPGTRLTVT.

The DNA of the CDR3 is TGTGCCAGCAGCGGGGGACTAGCGGGCCCAAGTTGGGACCAAGAGACCCAGTACTTC. The encoded protein is CASSGGLAGPSWDQETQYF. The rearrangement uses TRBV5-4 and TRBJ2-5, with 12 nucleotides matching TRBD2. After removal of 4 bases from V and 0 bases from J, the junction contained 13 bases not matched to a gene. Germline CDR1 is SGHNT and CDR2 is YYREEE (reference sequence). The CDR3 loop spans 19 amino acids.

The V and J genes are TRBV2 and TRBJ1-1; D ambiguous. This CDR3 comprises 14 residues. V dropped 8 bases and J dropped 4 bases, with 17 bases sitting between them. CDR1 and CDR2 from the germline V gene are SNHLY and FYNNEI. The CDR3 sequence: CASWVEEGGTEAFF. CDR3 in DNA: TGTGCCAGCTGGGTCGAGGAGGGTGGCACTGAAGCTTTCTTT. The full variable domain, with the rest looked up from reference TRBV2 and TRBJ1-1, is EPEVTQTPSHQVTQMGQEVILRCVPISNHLYFYWYRQILGQKVEFLVSFYNNEISEKSEIFDDQFSVERPDGSNFTLKIRSTKLEDSAMYFCASWVEEGGTEAFFGQGTRLTVV.

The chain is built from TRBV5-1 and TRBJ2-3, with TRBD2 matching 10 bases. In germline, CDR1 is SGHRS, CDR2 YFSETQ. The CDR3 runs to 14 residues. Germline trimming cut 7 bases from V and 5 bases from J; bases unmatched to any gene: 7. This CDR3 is CASQREGLGDTQYF. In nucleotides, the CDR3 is TGCGCCAGCCAGCGGGAGGGCCTTGGAGATACGCAGTATTTT. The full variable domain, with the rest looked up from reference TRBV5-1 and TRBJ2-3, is KAGVTQTPRYLIKTRGQQVTLSCSPISGHRSVSWYQQTPGQGLQFLFEYFSETQRNKGNFPGRFSGRQFSNSRSEMNVSTLELGDSALYLCASQREGLGDTQYFGPGTRLTVL.

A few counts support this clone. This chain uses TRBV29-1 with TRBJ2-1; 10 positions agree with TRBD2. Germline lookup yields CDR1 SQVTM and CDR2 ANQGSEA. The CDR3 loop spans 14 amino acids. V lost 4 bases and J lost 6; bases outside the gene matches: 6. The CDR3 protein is CSVAGTSDVNEQFF. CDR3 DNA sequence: TGCAGCGTTGCCGGGACTAGCGACGTCAATGAGCAGTTCTTC.

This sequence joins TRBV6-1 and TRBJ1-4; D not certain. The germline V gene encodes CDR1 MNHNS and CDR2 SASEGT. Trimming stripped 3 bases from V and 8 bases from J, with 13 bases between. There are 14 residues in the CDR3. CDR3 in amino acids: CASSDYAGDEKLFF. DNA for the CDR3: TGTGCCAGCAGTGATTACGCGGGTGACGAAAAACTGTTTTTT.

The CDR3 DNA follows: TGTGCCAGCAGTTTATGGGTAAGACACTCCTACGAGCAGTACTTC. It translates to CASSLWVRHSYEQYF. This chain connects TRBV28 to TRBJ2-5; D is ambiguous. The J call is uncertain, as TRBJ2-7 better fits the DNA end. This CDR3 is built from 15 residues. CDR1 is MDHEN and CDR2 is SYDVKM in the germline V gene.

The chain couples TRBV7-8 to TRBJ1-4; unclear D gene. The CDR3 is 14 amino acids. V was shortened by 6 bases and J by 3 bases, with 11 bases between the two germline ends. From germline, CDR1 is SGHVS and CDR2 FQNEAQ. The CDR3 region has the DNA TGTGCCAGCAGTTCCCCCGGGGCTAATGAAAAACTGTTTTTT. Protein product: CASSSPGANEKLFF.

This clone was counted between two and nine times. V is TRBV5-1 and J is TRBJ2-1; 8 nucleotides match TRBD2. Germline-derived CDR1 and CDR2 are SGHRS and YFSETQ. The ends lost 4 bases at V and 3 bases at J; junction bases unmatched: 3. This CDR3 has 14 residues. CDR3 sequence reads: CASSGSGGYNEQFF. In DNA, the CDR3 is TGCGCCAGCAGCGGGAGCGGGGGCTACAATGAGCAGTTCTTC. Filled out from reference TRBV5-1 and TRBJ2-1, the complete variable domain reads KAGVTQTPRYLIKTRGQQVTLSCSPISGHRSVSWYQQTPGQGLQFLFEYFSETQRNKGNFPGRFSGRQFSNSRSEMNVSTLELGDSALYLCASSGSGGYNEQFFGPGTRLTVL.

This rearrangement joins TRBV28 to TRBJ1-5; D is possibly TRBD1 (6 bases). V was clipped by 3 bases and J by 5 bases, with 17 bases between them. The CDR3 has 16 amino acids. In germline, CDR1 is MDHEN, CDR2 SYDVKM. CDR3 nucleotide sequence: TGTGCCAGCAGTTTGGGGACGGGACACCGAGATCAGCCCCAGCATTTT. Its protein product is CASSLGTGHRDQPQHF.

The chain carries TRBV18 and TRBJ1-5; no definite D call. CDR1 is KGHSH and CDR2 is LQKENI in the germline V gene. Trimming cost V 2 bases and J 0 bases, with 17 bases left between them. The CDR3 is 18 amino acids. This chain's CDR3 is CASSPNPGLDNSNQPQHF. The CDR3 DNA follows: TGTGCCAGCTCACCAAATCCGGGGTTGGATAATAGCAATCAGCCCCAGCATTTT.

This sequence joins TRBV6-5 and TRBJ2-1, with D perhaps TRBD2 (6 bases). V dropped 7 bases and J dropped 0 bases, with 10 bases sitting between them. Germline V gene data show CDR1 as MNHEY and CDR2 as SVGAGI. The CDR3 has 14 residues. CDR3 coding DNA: TGTGCCAGCATGGTCGGGAGCTCCTACAATGAGCAGTTCTTC. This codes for CASMVGSSYNEQFF.

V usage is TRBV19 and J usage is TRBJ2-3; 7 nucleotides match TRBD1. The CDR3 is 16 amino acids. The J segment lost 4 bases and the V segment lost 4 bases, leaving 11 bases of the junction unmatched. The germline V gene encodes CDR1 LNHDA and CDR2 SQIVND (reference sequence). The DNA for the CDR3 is TGTGCCAGTAGTAGCAAGTTAAGGGGGCGAGCAGATACGCAGTATTTT. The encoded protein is CASSSKLRGRADTQYF.

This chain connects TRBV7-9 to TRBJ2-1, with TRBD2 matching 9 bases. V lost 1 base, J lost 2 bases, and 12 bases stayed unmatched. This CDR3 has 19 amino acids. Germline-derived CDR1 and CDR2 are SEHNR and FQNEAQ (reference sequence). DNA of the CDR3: TGTGCCAGCAGCTTAGGCTTAGCGGGAGATCCCGCCCCCTACAATGAGCAGTTCTTC. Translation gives CASSLGLAGDPAPYNEQFF.

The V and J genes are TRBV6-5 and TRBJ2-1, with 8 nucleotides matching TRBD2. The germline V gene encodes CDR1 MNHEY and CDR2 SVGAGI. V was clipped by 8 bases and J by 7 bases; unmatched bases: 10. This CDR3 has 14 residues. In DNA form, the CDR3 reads TGTGCCAGCTGGAAGGCGGGAGGCCTTAATGAGCAGTTCTTC. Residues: CASWKAGGLNEQFF.

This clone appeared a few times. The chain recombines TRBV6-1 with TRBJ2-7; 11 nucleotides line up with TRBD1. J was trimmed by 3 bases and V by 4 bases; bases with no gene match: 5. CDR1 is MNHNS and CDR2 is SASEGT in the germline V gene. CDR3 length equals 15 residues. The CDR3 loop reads CASSAGDRGYYEQYF. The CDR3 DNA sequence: TGTGCCAGCAGTGCGGGGGACAGGGGGTACTACGAGCAGTACTTC.

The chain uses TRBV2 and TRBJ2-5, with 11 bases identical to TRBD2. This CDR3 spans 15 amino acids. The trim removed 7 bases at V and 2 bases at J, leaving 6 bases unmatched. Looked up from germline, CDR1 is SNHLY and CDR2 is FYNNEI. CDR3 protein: CASTFTSGRQETQYF. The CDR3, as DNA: TGTGCCAGCACGTTCACTAGCGGGAGACAAGAGACCCAGTACTTC.

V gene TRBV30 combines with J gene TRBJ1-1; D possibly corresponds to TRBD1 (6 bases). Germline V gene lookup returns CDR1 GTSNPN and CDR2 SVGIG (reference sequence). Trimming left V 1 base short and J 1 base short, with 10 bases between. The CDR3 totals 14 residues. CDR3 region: CAWSGTGRNTEAFF. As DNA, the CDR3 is TGTGCCTGGAGTGGCACAGGGAGGAACACTGAAGCTTTCTTT.

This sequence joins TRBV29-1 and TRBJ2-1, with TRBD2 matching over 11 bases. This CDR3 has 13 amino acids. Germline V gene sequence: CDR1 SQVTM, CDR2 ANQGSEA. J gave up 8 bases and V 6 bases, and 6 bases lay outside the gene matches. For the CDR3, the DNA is TGCAGCGTACCCATAGCGGGAGGGCATGAGCAGTTCTTC. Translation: CSVPIAGGHEQFF.

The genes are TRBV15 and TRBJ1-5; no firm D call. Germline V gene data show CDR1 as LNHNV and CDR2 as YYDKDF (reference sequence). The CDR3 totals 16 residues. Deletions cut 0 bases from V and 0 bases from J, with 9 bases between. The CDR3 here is CATSREPQNSNQPQHF. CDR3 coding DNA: TGTGCCACCAGCAGAGAACCCCAGAATAGCAATCAGCCCCAGCATTTT.

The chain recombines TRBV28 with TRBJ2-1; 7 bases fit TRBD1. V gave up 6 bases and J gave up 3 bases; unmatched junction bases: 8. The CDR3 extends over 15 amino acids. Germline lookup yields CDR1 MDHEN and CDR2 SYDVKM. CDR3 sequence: CASRGVAGGYNEQFF. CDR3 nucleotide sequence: TGTGCCAGCAGGGGGGTGGCAGGGGGCTACAATGAGCAGTTCTTC.

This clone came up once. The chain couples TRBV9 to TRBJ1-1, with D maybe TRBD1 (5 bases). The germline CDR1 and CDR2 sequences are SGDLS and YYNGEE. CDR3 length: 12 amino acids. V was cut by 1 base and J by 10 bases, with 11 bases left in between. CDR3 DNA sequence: TGTGCCAGCAGCGTAAAACAGGATGGAGCTTTCTTT. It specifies CASSVKQDGAFF.

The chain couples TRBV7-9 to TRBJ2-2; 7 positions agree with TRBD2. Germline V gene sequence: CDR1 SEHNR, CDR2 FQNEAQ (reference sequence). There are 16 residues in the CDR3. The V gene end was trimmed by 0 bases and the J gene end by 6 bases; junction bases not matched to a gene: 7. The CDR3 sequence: CASSLALRETAGELFF. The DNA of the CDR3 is TGTGCCAGCAGCTTAGCTTTGCGGGAGACGGCCGGGGAGCTGTTTTTT. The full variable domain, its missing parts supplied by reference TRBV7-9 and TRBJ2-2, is DTGVSQNPRHKITKRGQNVTFRCDPISEHNRLYWYRQTLGQGPEFLTYFQNEAQLEKSRLLSDRFSAERPKGSFSTLEIQRTEQGDSAMYLCASSLALRETAGELFFGEGSRLTVL.

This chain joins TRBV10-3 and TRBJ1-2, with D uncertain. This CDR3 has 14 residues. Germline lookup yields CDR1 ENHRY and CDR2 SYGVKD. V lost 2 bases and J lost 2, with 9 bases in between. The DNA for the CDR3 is TGTGCCATCAGTGAGCTCCCCGAGAACTATGGCTACACCTTC. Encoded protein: CAISELPENYGYTF.

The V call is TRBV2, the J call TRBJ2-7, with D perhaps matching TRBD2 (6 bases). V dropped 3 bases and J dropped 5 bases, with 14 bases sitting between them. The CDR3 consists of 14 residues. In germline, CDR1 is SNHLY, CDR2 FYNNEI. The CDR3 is CASSEVGSTNEQYF. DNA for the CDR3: TGTGCCAGCAGTGAGGTCGGGAGCACCAACGAGCAGTACTTC.

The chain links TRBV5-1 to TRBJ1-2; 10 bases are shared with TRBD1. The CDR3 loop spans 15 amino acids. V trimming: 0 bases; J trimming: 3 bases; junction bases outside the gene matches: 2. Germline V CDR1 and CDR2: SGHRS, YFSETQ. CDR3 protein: CASSLGQGAYYGYTF. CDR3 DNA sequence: TGCGCCAGCAGCTTGGGACAGGGGGCTTACTATGGCTACACCTTC.

The CDR3 spells CASSVGQGRNQPQHF. CDR3 coding DNA: TGTGCCAGCAGCGTAGGGCAGGGCAGGAATCAGCCCCAGCATTTT. V gene TRBV9 combines with J gene TRBJ1-5; D perhaps matches TRBD1 (5 bases). Germline CDR1 and CDR2: SGDLS and YYNGEE. Trimming cost V 0 bases and J 4 bases, with 11 bases left between them. CDR3 size: 15 residues.